These T cell receptor beta chains were read from a single sample in a study of blood T cell repertoires in COVID-19. Data came from immunoSEQ multiplex PCR; TCRdb stores just in-frame clones and leaves some out. The sample records about 250,000 clones, around 88% being singletons. The sequenced material came from peripheral blood. The receptors derive from a man older than 75 with acute or convalescent COVID-19. The CDR3 runs from the conserved cysteine through the conserved F or W. D genes are given only for firm matches. The size of a clone is reported for some rows only, either as once, few or many, or as a class for expanded clones.

J	size	D	V	CDR3	DNA
TRBJ2-1	few	.	TRBV6-5	CASTIDSYNEQFF	TGTGCCAGCACTATTGACAGCTACAATGAGCAGTTCTTC
TRBJ1-5	.	.	TRBV4-3	CASSQSTTVSNQPQHF	TGCGCCAGCAGCCAATCCACGACAGTCAGCAATCAGCCCCAGCATTTT
TRBJ1-2	.	.	TRBV6-5	CASSSASGGAHGYTF	TGTGCCAGCAGTTCCGCCTCGGGGGGGGCCCATGGCTACACCTTC
TRBJ1-5	.	TRBD1	TRBV6-2/TRBV6-3	CASSRDSYRQPQHF	TGTGCCAGCAGCAGGGACAGTTACCGTCAGCCCCAGCATTTT
TRBJ1-4	.	.	TRBV5-1	CASSFEEKLFF	TGCGCCAGCAGCTTCGAGGAAAAACTGTTTTTT
TRBJ1-1	.	.	TRBV10-3	CATRKVTANTEAFF	TGTGCCACCCGTAAGGTGACAGCAAACACTGAAGCTTTCTTT
TRBJ2-5	.	TRBD1	TRBV2	CASGDSQETQYF	TGTGCCAGCGGGGACAGCCAAGAGACCCAGTACTTC
TRBJ2-2	.	TRBD1	TRBV19	CASSIGGQVSTGELFF	TGTGCCAGTAGTATAGGGGGACAGGTCTCCACCGGGGAGCTGTTTTTT
TRBJ2-5	.	.	TRBV19	CASSLTGPGTQYF	TGTGCCAGTAGTTTGACAGGTCCGGGGACCCAGTACTTC
TRBJ2-2	.	.	TRBV7-6	CASSFTQGSGELFF	TGTGCCAGCAGCTTCACACAGGGAAGCGGGGAGCTGTTTTTT
TRBJ2-1	.	TRBD2	TRBV2	CASSVRAGGDEQFF	TGTGCCAGCAGTGTAAGGGCGGGGGGAGATGAGCAGTTCTTC
TRBJ1-2	few	.	TRBV6-5	CATTISTGTWGYTF	TGTGCCACGACCATCTCAACAGGGACCTGGGGCTACACCTTC
TRBJ1-5	.	TRBD1	TRBV7-8	CASSDWTGESFNQPQHF	TGTGCCAGCAGCGATTGGACAGGGGAATCCTTCAATCAGCCCCAGCATTTT
TRBJ2-7	few	.	TRBV9	CASSVNIATGTDEQYF	TGTGCCAGCAGCGTTAACATAGCTACAGGGACGGACGAGCAGTACTTC
TRBJ1-3	once	.	TRBV6-5	CASKTGDSGNTIYF	TGTGCCAGTAAGACAGGAGACTCTGGAAACACCATATATTTT
TRBJ1-1	once	.	TRBV6-6	CASSYSHSEAFF	TGTGCCAGCAGTTACTCTCACAGTGAAGCTTTCTTT
TRBJ1-6	.	TRBD1	TRBV4-3	CASSLLTGEGNSPLHF	TGCGCCAGCAGCCTCCTGACAGGGGAGGGGAATTCACCCCTCCACTTT
TRBJ1-1	.	TRBD1	TRBV6-2/TRBV6-3	CASSFRGLKNTEAFF	TGTGCCAGCAGTTTCAGGGGGCTTAAAAACACTGAAGCTTTCTTT
TRBJ2-2	.	.	TRBV7-2	CASTEGAYGELFF	TGTGCCAGCACGGAGGGGGCCTACGGGGAGCTGTTTTTT
TRBJ2-7	.	TRBD1	TRBV27	CASSFTGGRTYEQYF	TGTGCCAGCAGTTTTACAGGGGGCCGAACCTACGAGCAGTACTTC
TRBJ2-1	.	.	TRBV9	CASSARTANNEQFF	TGTGCCAGCAGCGCTAGGACAGCCAACAATGAGCAGTTCTTC
TRBJ2-1	.	.	TRBV27	CASSLRRGPYNEQFF	TGTGCCAGCAGTTTAAGGAGGGGGCCATACAATGAGCAGTTCTTC
TRBJ2-1	.	.	TRBV19	CASSPAAYNEQFF	TGTGCCAGTAGTCCTGCAGCGTACAATGAGCAGTTCTTC
TRBJ2-7	.	TRBD2	TRBV27	CASRGTSGRINEQYF	TGTGCCAGCAGAGGGACTAGCGGGAGAATAAACGAGCAGTACTTC
TRBJ2-2	.	TRBD1	TRBV6-5	CASSPDRANTGELFF	TGTGCCAGCAGTCCCGACAGGGCGAACACCGGGGAGCTGTTTTTT
TRBJ1-4	.	.	TRBV19	CASSISVNEKLFF	TGTGCCAGTAGTATTTCAGTGAATGAAAAACTGTTTTTT
TRBJ1-3	.	TRBD1	TRBV5-1	CASSLQGAFSGNTIYF	TGCGCCAGCAGCTTGCAGGGGGCTTTCTCTGGAAACACCATATATTTT
TRBJ2-7	.	.	TRBV3-1/TRBV3-2	CASSQRGGGGYYEQYF	TGTGCCAGCAGCCAACGAGGGGGGGGTGGCTACTACGAGCAGTACTTC
TRBJ2-2	.	TRBD1	TRBV9	CASSPRQGYIGELFF	TGTGCCAGCAGCCCTCGACAGGGCTATATCGGGGAGCTGTTTTTT
TRBJ1-5	.	.	TRBV2	CASSASDTSNQPQHF	TGTGCCAGCAGTGCTTCTGACACAAGCAATCAGCCCCAGCATTTT
TRBJ2-1	.	.	TRBV3-1/TRBV3-2	CASSQNHRENEQFF	TGTGCCAGCAGCCAAAACCACAGGGAGAATGAGCAGTTCTTC
TRBJ2-7	.	TRBD1	TRBV28	CASSSWDRAYEQYF	TGTGCCAGCAGCTCGTGGGACAGGGCGTACGAGCAGTACTTC
TRBJ2-6	.	.	TRBV7-2	CASSLDGAGANVLTF	TGTGCCAGCAGCTTAGACGGGGCTGGGGCCAACGTCCTGACTTTC
TRBJ2-7	.	TRBD2	TRBV9	CASSVTAGSYEQYF	TGTGCCAGCAGCGTAACAGCGGGAAGCTACGAGCAGTACTTC
TRBJ2-5	.	TRBD1	TRBV18	CASSPSTGGRETQYF	TGTGCCAGCTCACCCTCGACAGGGGGCAGAGAGACCCAGTACTTC
TRBJ2-7	.	TRBD1	TRBV5-1	CASSLGQATYEQYF	TGCGCCAGCAGCTTAGGACAGGCAACCTACGAGCAGTACTTC
TRBJ1-1	.	.	TRBV4-3	CASSQFLTGNTEAFF	TGCGCCAGCAGCCAATTCTTGACTGGGAACACTGAAGCTTTCTTT
TRBJ2-3	.	TRBD2	TRBV15	CATSRDRWTRFSTDTQYF	TGTGCCACCAGCAGAGACCGATGGACTAGATTTTCCACAGATACGCAGTATTTT
TRBJ1-5	.	TRBD1	TRBV7-9	CASSLDRGDQPQHF	TGTGCCAGCAGCTTAGACAGGGGTGATCAGCCCCAGCATTTT
TRBJ1-5	few	TRBD1	TRBV6-5	CASSYGQGNQPQHF	TGTGCCAGCAGTTACGGACAGGGCAATCAGCCCCAGCATTTT
TRBJ2-1	.	.	TRBV11-3	CASSLGSSRGHEQFF	TGTGCCAGCAGCTTGGGGTCTTCGCGGGGGCATGAGCAGTTCTTC
TRBJ2-7	.	.	TRBV29-1	CSVTGGQSYEQYF	TGCAGCGTCACGGGTGGACAGTCCTACGAGCAGTACTTC
TRBJ1-2	.	TRBD1	TRBV6-5	CASSLQGARGYTF	TGTGCCAGCAGTCTACAGGGGGCGCGGGGCTACACCTTC
TRBJ2-7	.	TRBD2	TRBV7-9	CASSNSTSGTYEQYF	TGTGCCAGCAGCAATAGTACTAGCGGGACCTACGAGCAGTACTTC
TRBJ1-6	.	TRBD1	TRBV5-1	CASSWGQGNNSPLHF	TGCGCCAGCAGCTGGGGACAGGGTAATAATTCACCCCTCCACTTT
TRBJ2-1	.	.	TRBV4-3	CASSHLLGPGAYNEQFF	TGCGCCAGCAGCCATCTGTTGGGACCAGGGGCCTACAATGAGCAGTTCTTC
TRBJ2-4	.	.	TRBV29-1	CSVEPRTAAKNIQYF	TGCAGCGTTGAACCAAGGACAGCTGCCAAAAACATTCAGTACTTC
TRBJ2-1	.	TRBD2	TRBV7-6	CASSLDGLAGDEQFF	TGTGCCAGCAGCTTAGATGGACTAGCGGGAGATGAGCAGTTCTTC
TRBJ2-5	.	TRBD2	TRBV11-2	CASSQTSVSETQYF	TGTGCCAGCAGCCAGACTAGCGTCTCAGAGACCCAGTACTTC
TRBJ2-1	.	.	TRBV24-1	CATSRTANEQFF	TGTGCCACCAGTAGGACTGCGAATGAGCAGTTCTTC
TRBJ2-7	.	TRBD1	TRBV5-1	CASSPLGQAIYEQYF	TGCGCCAGCAGCCCTTTAGGACAGGCGATCTACGAGCAGTACTTC
TRBJ2-2	.	TRBD1	TRBV7-9	CASSLDRGTNTGELFF	TGTGCCAGCAGCTTAGACAGGGGAACGAACACCGGGGAGCTGTTTTTT
TRBJ1-1	.	.	TRBV6-5	CASSSGVYLMNTEAFF	TGTGCCAGCAGTTCCGGGGTCTACCTAATGAACACTGAAGCTTTCTTT
TRBJ2-7	.	.	TRBV29-1	CSVERLADSYEQYF	TGCAGCGTTGAAAGGTTAGCGGACTCCTACGAGCAGTACTTC
TRBJ2-6	.	.	TRBV11-2	CASSLEGARSGANVLTF	TGTGCCAGCAGCTTAGAGGGGGCACGGTCTGGGGCCAACGTCCTGACTTTC
TRBJ1-2	.	.	TRBV11-2	CASSLRQYRYGYTF	TGTGCCAGCAGCTTGCGACAGTACCGCTATGGCTACACCTTC
TRBJ1-2	.	TRBD1	TRBV4-2	CASSQDLAGGGGYTF	TGTGCCAGCAGCCAAGATTTGGCAGGGGGAGGCGGCTACACCTTC
TRBJ2-5	.	TRBD1	TRBV7-2	CASRETTWDRGLETQYF	TGTGCCAGCAGGGAAACTACCTGGGACAGGGGTTTAGAGACCCAGTACTTC